What follows is one TCR beta chain and its context. What it binds is unknown. TCRdb recomputed calls from the RT-PCR reads with MiXCR, one row per CDR3 protein. The sample shows 450,000 to 600,000 distinct CDR3 sequences, more than 15% of them seen only once. Germline CDR1 and CDR2: MNHNS and SASEGT. The V and J ends lost 5 bases and 8 bases respectively, with 18 bases between them. CDR3 length equals 15 residues. This specimen comes from a study of response to subunit inactivated influenza vaccine. Study-wide findings and caveats: Seasonal influenza vaccination, on each occasion, was suggested by the authors to recruit few new T cells.

This sequence joins TRBV6-1 and TRBJ1-4; weak D call: TRBD1 (5 bases). The sequence was collected from a man aged 50 to 69 who received an inactivated influenza vaccine. This material consisted of CD4+ T cells sorted from PBMCs, taken around 25 months after vaccination. The CDR3 nucleotides are TGTGCCAGCAGTCCCCGGGGACCGAGGGACGAAAAACTGTTTTTT. Translating gives CASSPRGPRDEKLFF.